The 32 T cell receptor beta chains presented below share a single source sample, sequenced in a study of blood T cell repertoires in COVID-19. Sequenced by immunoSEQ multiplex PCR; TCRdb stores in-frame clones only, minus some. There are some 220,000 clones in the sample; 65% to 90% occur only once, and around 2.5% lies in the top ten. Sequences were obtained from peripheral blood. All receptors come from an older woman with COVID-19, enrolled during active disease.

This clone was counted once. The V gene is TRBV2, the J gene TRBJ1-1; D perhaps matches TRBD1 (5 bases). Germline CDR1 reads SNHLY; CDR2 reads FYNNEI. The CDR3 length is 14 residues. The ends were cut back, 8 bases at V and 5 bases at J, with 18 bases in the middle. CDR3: CASGVEGRNTEAFF. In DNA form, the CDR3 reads TGTGCCAGCGGCGTGGAGGGGAGGAATACTGAAGCTTTCTTT.

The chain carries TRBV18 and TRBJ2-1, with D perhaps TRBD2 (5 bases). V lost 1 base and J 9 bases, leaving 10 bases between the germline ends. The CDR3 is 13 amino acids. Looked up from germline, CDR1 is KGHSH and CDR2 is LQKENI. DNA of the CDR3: TGTGCCAGCTCACCACTCCGGGGTGGTGAGCAGTTCTTC. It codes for CASSPLRGGEQFF. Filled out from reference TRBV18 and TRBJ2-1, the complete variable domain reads NAGVMQNPRHLVRRRGQEARLRCSPMKGHSHVYWYRQLPEEGLKFMVYLQKENIIDESGMPKERFSAEFPKEGPSILRIQQVVRGDSAAYFCASSPLRGGEQFFGPGTRLTVL.

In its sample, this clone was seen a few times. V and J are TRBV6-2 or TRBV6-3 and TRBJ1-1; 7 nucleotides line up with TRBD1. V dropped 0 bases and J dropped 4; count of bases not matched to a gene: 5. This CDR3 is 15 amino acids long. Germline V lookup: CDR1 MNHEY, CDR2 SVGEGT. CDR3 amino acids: CASSYSTQGITEAFF. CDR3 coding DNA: TGTGCCAGCAGTTACTCGACACAGGGGATCACTGAAGCTTTCTTT.

The CDR3 loop is CASSPYTGELFF. The CDR3 DNA reads TGTGCCAGCAGTCCTTACACCGGGGAGCTGTTTTTT. The chain employs TRBV5-5 and TRBJ2-2; D is uncertain. The V gene's germline CDR1 is SGHKS and CDR2 YYEKEE (reference sequence). The length of the CDR3 is 12 residues. Trimming pared 5 bases from V and 3 bases from J, leaving 5 bases between.

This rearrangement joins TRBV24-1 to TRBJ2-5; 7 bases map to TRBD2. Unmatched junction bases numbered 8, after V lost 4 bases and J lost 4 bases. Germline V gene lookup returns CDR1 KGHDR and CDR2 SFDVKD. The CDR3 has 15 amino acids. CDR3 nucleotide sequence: TGTGCCACCAGTGACTTCACGGGGGGAGGAGAGACCCAGTACTTC. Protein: CATSDFTGGGETQYF.

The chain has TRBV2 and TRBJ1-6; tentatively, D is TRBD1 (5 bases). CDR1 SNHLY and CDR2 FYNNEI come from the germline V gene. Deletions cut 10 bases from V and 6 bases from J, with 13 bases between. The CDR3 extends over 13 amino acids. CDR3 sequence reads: CAILRARNSPLHF. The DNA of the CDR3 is TGTGCCATCCTCAGGGCACGTAATTCACCCCTCCACTTT.

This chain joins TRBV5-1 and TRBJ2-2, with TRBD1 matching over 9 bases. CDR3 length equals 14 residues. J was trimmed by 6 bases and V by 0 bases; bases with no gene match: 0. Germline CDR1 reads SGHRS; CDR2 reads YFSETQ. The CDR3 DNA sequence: TGCGCCAGCAGCTTGGACAGGGGGCCCGGGGAGCTGTTTTTT. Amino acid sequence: CASSLDRGPGELFF.

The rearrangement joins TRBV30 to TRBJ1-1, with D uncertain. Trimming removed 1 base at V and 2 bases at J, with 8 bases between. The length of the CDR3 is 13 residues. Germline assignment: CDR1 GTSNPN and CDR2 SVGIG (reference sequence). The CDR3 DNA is TGTGCCTGGAGTGAAGAGCACAACACTGAAGCTTTCTTT. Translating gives CAWSEEHNTEAFF.

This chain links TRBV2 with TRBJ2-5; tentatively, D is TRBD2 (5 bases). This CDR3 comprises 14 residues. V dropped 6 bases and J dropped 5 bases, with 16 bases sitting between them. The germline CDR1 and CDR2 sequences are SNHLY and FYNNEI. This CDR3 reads CASRDGGLTETQYF. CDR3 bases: TGTGCCAGCAGGGACGGTGGACTGACGGAGACCCAGTACTTC.

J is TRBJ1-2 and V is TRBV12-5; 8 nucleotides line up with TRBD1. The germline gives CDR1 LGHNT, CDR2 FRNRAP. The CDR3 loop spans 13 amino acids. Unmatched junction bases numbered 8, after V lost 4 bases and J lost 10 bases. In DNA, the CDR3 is TGTGCTAGTGGTTCTGGACAGGGTGACGTCTACACCTTC. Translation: CASGSGQGDVYTF.

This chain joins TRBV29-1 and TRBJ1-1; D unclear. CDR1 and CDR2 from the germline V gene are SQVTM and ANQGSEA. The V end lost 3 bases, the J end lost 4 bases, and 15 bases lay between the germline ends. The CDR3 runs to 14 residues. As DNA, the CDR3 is TGCAGCGTTGACCTGACCCCTTCGGGCACTGAAGCTTTCTTT. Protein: CSVDLTPSGTEAFF.

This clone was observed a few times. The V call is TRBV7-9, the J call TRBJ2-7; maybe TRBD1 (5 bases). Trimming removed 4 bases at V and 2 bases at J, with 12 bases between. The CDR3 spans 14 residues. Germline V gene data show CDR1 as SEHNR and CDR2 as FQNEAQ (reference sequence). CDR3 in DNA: TGTGCCAGCAGCTCCCAGGACACCCCCTACGAGCAGTACTTC. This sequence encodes CASSSQDTPYEQYF. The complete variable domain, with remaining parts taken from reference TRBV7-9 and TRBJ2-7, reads DTGVSQNPRHKITKRGQNVTFRCDPISEHNRLYWYRQTLGQGPEFLTYFQNEAQLEKSRLLSDRFSAERPKGSFSTLEIQRTEQGDSAMYLCASSSQDTPYEQYFGPGTRLTVT.

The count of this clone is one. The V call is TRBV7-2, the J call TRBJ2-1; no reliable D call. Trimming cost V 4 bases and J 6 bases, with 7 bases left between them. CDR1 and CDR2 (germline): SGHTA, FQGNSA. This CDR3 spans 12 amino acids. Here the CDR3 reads CASSSSGNEQFF. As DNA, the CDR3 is TGTGCCAGCAGCTCCTCAGGCAATGAGCAGTTCTTC.

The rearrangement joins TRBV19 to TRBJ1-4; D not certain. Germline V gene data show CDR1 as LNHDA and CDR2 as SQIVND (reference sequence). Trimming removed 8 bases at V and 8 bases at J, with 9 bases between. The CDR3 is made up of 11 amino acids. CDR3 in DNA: TGTGCCAGTTCACAGACCGAAAAACTGTTTTTT. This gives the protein CASSQTEKLFF.

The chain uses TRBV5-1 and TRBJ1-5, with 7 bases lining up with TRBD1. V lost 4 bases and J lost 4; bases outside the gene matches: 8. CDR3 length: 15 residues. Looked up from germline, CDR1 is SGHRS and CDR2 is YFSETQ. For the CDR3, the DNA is TGCGCCAGCAGCAGAGACGGGACAGCAAATCAGCCCCAGCATTTT. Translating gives CASSRDGTANQPQHF.

This chain's CDR3 is CASSLGDRRQNTEAFF. CDR3 DNA sequence: TGTGCCAGCAGCTTGGGGGACAGACGACAGAACACTGAAGCTTTCTTT. V is TRBV5-4 and J is TRBJ1-1, with 7 bases identical to TRBD1. After removal of 0 bases from V and 1 base from J, the junction contained 6 bases not matched to a gene. The length of the CDR3 is 16 residues. The V gene's germline CDR1 is SGHNT and CDR2 YYREEE (reference sequence).

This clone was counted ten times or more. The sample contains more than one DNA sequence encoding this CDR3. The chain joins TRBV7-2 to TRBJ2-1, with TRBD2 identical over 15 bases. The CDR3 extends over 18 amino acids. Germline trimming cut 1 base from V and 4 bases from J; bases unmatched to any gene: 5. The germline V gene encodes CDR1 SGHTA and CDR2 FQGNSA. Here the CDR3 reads CASSLDRGTSGGYNEQFF. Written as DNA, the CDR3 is TGTGCCAGCAGCTTAGATCGTGGGACTAGCGGGGGGTACAATGAGCAGTTCTTC. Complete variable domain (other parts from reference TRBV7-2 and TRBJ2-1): GAGVSQSPSNKVTEKGKDVELRCDPISGHTALYWYRQSLGQGLEFLIYFQGNSAPDKSGLPSDRFSAERTGGSVSTLTIQRTQQEDSAVYLCASSLDRGTSGGYNEQFFGPGTRLTVL.

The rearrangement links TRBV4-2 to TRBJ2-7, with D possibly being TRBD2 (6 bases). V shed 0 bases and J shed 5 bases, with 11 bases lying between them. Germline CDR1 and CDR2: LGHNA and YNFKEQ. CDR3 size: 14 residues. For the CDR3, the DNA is TGTGCCAGCAGCCAAGACAGGGAGGTCGACGAGCAGTACTTC. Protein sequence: CASSQDREVDEQYF.

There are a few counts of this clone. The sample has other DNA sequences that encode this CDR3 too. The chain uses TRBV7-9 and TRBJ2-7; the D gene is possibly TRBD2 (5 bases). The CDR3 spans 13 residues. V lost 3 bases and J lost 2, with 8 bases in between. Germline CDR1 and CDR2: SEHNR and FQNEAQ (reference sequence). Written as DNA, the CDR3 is TGTGCCAGCAGCTTTCCGGGGACCTACGAGCAGTACTTC. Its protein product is CASSFPGTYEQYF.

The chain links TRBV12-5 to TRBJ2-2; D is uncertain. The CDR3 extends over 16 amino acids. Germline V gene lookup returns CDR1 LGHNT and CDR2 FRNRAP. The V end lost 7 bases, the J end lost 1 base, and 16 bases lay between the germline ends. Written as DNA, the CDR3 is TGTGCTAGTGCCCCCCCTGTTGGGCAGAACACCGGGGAGCTGTTTTTT. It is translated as CASAPPVGQNTGELFF.

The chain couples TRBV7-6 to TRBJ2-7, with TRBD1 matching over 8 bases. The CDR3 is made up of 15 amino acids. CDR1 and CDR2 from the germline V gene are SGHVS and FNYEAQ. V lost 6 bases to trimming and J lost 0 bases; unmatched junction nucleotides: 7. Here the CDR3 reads CASSRGRGHSYEQYF. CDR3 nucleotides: TGTGCCAGCAGTAGGGGCAGGGGGCACTCCTACGAGCAGTACTTC. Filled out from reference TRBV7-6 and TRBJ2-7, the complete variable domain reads GAGVSQSPRYKVTKRGQDVALRCDPISGHVSLYWYRQALGQGPEFLTYFNYEAQQDKSGLPNDRFSAERPEGSISTLTIQRTEQRDSAMYRCASSRGRGHSYEQYFGPGTRLTVT.

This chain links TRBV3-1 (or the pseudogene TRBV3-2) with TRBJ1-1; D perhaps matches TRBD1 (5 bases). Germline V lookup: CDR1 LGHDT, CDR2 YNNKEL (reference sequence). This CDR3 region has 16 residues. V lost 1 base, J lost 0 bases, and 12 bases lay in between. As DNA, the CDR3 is TGTGCCAGCAGCCAAGCCCTGACAGCCATGAACACTGAAGCTTTCTTT. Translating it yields CASSQALTAMNTEAFF.

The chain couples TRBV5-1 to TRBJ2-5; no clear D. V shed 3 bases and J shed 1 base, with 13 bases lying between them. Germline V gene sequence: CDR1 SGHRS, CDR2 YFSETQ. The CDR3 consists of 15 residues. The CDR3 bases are TGCGCCAGCAGCTCAACTCAACCGGGCCAAGAGACCCAGTACTTC. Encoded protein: CASSSTQPGQETQYF.

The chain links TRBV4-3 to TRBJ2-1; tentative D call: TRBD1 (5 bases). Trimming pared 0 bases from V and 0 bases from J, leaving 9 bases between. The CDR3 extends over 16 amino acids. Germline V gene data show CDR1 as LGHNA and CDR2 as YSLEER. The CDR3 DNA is TGCGCCAGCAGCCAAGATTTCGACAGCTCCTACAATGAGCAGTTCTTC. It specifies CASSQDFDSSYNEQFF.

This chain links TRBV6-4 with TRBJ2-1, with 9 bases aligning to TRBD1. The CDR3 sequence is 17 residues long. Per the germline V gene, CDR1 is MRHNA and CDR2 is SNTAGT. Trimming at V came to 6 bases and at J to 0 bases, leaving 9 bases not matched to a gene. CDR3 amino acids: CASSADTGQGSYNEQFF. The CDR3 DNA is TGTGCCAGCAGCGCCGATACGGGACAGGGCTCCTACAATGAGCAGTTCTTC.

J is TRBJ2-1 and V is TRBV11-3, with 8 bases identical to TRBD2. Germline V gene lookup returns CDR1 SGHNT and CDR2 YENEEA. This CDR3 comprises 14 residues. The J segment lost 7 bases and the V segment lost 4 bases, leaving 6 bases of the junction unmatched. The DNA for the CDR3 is TGTGCCAGCAGCTCCTTGCCGGGGGGGAATGAGCAGTTCTTC. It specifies CASSSLPGGNEQFF.

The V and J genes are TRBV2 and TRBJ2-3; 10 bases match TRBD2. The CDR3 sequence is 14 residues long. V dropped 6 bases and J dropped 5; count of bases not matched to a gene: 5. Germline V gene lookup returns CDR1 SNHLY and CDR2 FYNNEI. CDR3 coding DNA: TGTGCCAGCAGCCAGCGGGGGGGCATAGATACGCAGTATTTT. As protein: CASSQRGGIDTQYF.

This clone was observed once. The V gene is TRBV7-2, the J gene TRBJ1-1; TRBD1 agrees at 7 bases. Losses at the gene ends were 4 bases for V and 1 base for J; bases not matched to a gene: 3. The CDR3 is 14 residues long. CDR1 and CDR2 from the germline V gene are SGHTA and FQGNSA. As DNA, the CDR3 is TGTGCCAGCAGCTACGACAGGGCGAACACTGAAGCTTTCTTT. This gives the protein CASSYDRANTEAFF. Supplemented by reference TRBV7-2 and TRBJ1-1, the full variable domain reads GAGVSQSPSNKVTEKGKDVELRCDPISGHTALYWYRQSLGQGLEFLIYFQGNSAPDKSGLPSDRFSAERTGGSVSTLTIQRTQQEDSAVYLCASSYDRANTEAFFGQGTRLTVV.

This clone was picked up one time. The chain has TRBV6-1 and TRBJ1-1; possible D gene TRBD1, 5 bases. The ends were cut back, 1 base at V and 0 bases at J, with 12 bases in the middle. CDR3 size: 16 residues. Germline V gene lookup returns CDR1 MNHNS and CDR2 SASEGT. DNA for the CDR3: TGTGCCAGCAGTGAAGGGTGGGGGGGAGTGAACACTGAAGCTTTCTTT. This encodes CASSEGWGGVNTEAFF.

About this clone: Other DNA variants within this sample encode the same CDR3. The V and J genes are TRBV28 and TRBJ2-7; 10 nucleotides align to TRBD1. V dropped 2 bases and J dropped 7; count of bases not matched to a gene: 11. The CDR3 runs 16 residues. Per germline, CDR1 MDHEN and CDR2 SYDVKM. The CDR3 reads CASSLGGGTGAREQYF. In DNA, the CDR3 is TGTGCCAGCAGTTTAGGGGGTGGGACAGGGGCTCGGGAGCAGTACTTC.

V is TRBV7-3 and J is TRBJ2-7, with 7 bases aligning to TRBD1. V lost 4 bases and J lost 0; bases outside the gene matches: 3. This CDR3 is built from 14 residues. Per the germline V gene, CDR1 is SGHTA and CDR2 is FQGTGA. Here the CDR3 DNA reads TGTGCCAGCAGCTCGGGACAGAGCTCCTACGAGCAGTACTTC. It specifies CASSSGQSSYEQYF.

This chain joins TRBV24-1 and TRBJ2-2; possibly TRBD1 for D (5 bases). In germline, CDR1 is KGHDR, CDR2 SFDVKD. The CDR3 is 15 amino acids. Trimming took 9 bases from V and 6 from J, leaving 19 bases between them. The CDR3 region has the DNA TGTGCCACCGCCCCCCCAGGGATAGTTGCCGGGGAGCTGTTTTTT. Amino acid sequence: CATAPPGIVAGELFF.